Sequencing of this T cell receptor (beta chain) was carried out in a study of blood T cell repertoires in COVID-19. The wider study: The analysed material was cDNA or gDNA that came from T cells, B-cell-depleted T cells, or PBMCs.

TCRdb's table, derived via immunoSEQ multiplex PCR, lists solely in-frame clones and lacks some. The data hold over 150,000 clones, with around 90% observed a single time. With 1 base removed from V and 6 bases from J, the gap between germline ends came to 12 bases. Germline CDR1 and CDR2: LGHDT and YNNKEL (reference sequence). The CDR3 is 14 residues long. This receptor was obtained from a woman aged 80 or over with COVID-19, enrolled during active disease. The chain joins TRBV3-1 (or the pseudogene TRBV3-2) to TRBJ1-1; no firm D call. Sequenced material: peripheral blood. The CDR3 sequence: CASSQGRFNPEAFF. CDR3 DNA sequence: TGTGCCAGCAGCCAAGGTCGGTTTAACCCTGAAGCTTTCTTT.